The rows below give T cell receptor beta chains drawn from one sample of a study of blood T cells in healthy people across ages. TCRdb analysed the 5' RACE reads with MiXCR anew, one entry per CDR3 protein. Here the sample spans 1.8 million or so distinct CDR3 sequences, around 42% being singletons. The specimen was blood. Receptors originate from a human donor in good health. The CDR3 runs from the conserved cysteine through the conserved F or W. D genes are given only for firm matches. Expanded clones get a size class; other rows say once, few or many, or leave the size out.

clone_size	cdr3_length	v_call	d_call	j_call	cdr3_aa	cdr3_nt
once	17	TRBV7-2	NA	TRBJ1-2	CASRVKGGPKYDYGYTF	TGTGCCAGCAGGGTAAAGGGTGGCCCGAAGTACGACTATGGCTACACCTTC
few	15	TRBV5-1	NA	TRBJ2-1	CASSLDGWAYNEQFF	TGCGCCAGCAGCTTGGACGGGTGGGCCTACAATGAGCAGTTCTTC
NA	15	TRBV5-1	TRBD2	TRBJ2-1	CASRLGLAPNNEQFF	TGCGCCAGCAGATTGGGACTAGCGCCAAACAATGAGCAGTTCTTC
once	15	TRBV3-1	TRBD2	TRBJ2-3	CASSQSSGSTDTQYF	TGTGCCAGCAGCCAAAGTAGCGGGAGCACAGATACGCAGTATTTT
NA	15	TRBV29-1	NA	TRBJ2-2	CSVEGKGHGTGELFF	TGCAGCGTTGAAGGGAAGGGCCATGGAACCGGGGAGCTGTTTTTT
few	14	TRBV7-2	NA	TRBJ2-7	CASSSTSSNYEQYF	TGTGCCAGCAGCTCCACTAGTTCTAACTACGAGCAGTACTTC
NA	16	TRBV6-6	NA	TRBJ2-1	CASSYLGLATYNEQFF	TGTGCCAGCAGTTACCTGGGACTCGCCACTTACAATGAGCAGTTCTTC
NA	15	TRBV5-1	NA	TRBJ1-2	CASSLGQAHGNGYTF	TGCGCCAGCAGCCTCGGTCAGGCCCACGGGAATGGCTACACCTTC
NA	14	TRBV27	NA	TRBJ2-2	CASSFSRADGELFF	TGTGCCAGCAGTTTTTCCAGGGCTGACGGGGAGCTGTTTTTT
NA	14	TRBV6-5	TRBD2	TRBJ2-7	CATTTSGVAYEQYF	TGTGCCACTACGACTAGCGGGGTTGCCTACGAGCAGTACTTC
NA	14	TRBV6-5	NA	TRBJ1-2	CASSYSRKDYGYTF	TGTGCCAGCAGTTACTCCAGGAAGGACTATGGCTACACCTTC
many	14	TRBV4-3	NA	TRBJ2-7	CASSLRPYSYEQYF	TGCGCCAGCAGCCTTAGACCCTACTCCTACGAGCAGTACTTC
many	15	TRBV6-6	TRBD1	TRBJ2-7	CASSYSSGGSYEQYF	TGTGCCAGCAGTTACTCGTCAGGGGGCTCCTACGAGCAGTACTTC
few	14	TRBV7-9	NA	TRBJ1-2	CASRGSEDNYGYTF	TGTGCCAGCAGAGGGTCCGAGGACAACTATGGCTACACCTTC
few	17	TRBV20-1	TRBD1	TRBJ1-1	CSARVRDRGHRRTEAFF	TGCAGTGCTAGAGTCCGGGACAGGGGGCATAGGAGGACTGAAGCTTTCTTT
few	14	TRBV10-3	TRBD2	TRBJ2-7	CATNQGLSSYEQYF	TGTGCCACAAATCAGGGACTAAGCTCCTACGAGCAGTACTTC
NA	14	TRBV27	NA	TRBJ2-7	CASSGRDSRLKQYF	TGTGCCAGCAGTGGAAGGGACTCACGATTGAAGCAGTACTTT
once	15	TRBV5-1	NA	TRBJ2-5	CASSLERGLEETQYF	TGCGCCAGCAGCCTCGAGAGGGGATTGGAAGAGACCCAGTACTTC
NA	14	TRBV27	NA	TRBJ2-7	CASRLGHGYYEQYF	TGTGCCAGCAGGTTGGGACATGGGTACTACGAGCAGTACTTC
few	15	TRBV5-1	NA	TRBJ1-2	CASSEQGSPPGGYTF	TGCGCCAGCAGCGAGCAGGGTAGCCCGCCGGGTGGCTACACCTTC
NA	11	TRBV20-1	NA	TRBJ2-3	CSASEVETQYF	TGCAGTGCTAGCGAGGTAGAGACCCAGTATTTT
few	13	TRBV20-1	NA	TRBJ2-7	CSAKFRGVNEQYF	TGCAGTGCTAAGTTCAGGGGAGTAAACGAGCAGTACTTC
NA	14	TRBV5-1	NA	TRBJ2-3	CASSGGRSTDTQYF	TGCGCCAGCAGCGGGGGCAGAAGCACAGATACGCAGTATTTT
many	15	TRBV5-1	NA	TRBJ2-1	CASSLGAGSYNEQFF	TGCGCCAGCAGCTTGGGGGCAGGGTCCTACAATGAGCAGTTCTTC
NA	16	TRBV11-3	NA	TRBJ2-2	CASSQSSGYETGELFF	TGTGCCAGCAGCCAATCATCAGGGTATGAGACCGGGGAGCTGTTTTTT
few	12	TRBV29-1	NA	TRBJ1-1	CSVGWRGTEAFF	TGCAGCGTTGGTTGGCGGGGGACTGAAGCTTTCTTT
NA	13	TRBV6-1	NA	TRBJ2-4	CASRDEAKNIQYF	TGTGCCAGCCGGGATGAAGCCAAAAACATTCAGTACTTC
NA	14	TRBV6-2/TRBV6-3	TRBD1	TRBJ1-4	CASTRTGRNEKLFF	TGTGCCAGCACCAGGACAGGGCGTAATGAAAAACTGTTTTTT
once	17	TRBV20-1	NA	TRBJ1-1	CSASLLGENIASTEAFF	TGCAGTGCTAGCCTACTCGGAGAGAACATTGCTAGCACTGAAGCTTTCTTT
few	17	TRBV6-6	NA	TRBJ2-1	CASSYGPSGGTYNEQFF	TGTGCCAGCAGTTACGGACCCTCGGGGGGCACCTACAATGAGCAGTTCTTC
NA	17	TRBV19	NA	TRBJ2-7	CASSIRVQRQGNYEQYF	TGTGCCAGTAGTATTCGAGTGCAAAGGCAGGGTAATTACGAGCAGTACTTC
NA	16	TRBV28	TRBD2	TRBJ2-1	CASRPSSGGLYNEQFF	TGTGCCAGCAGACCTTCTAGCGGGGGCCTATACAATGAGCAGTTCTTC
NA	13	TRBV6-1	TRBD1	TRBJ1-1	CASSEGQGTGAFF	TGTGCCAGCAGTGAAGGACAGGGGACAGGAGCTTTCTTT
NA	13	TRBV6-2/TRBV6-3	NA	TRBJ1-1	CASSYQYGTEAFF	TGTGCCAGCAGTTACCAGTACGGAACTGAAGCTTTCTTT
NA	14	TRBV19	NA	TRBJ2-1	CASSIIGGANEQFF	TGTGCCAGTAGTATCATCGGCGGGGCGAATGAGCAGTTCTTC
NA	14	TRBV29-1	TRBD1	TRBJ2-1	CSVEGDSQGDEQFF	TGCAGCGTTGAAGGGGACAGTCAAGGAGATGAGCAGTTCTTC
few	14	TRBV7-2	TRBD1	TRBJ1-2	CASSLEGQAFGYTF	TGTGCCAGCAGCTTAGAGGGACAGGCTTTTGGCTACACCTTC
NA	14	TRBV20-1	TRBD2	TRBJ2-3	CSASGAGVTDTQYF	TGCAGTGCTAGTGGAGCGGGGGTCACAGATACGCAGTATTTT
NA	15	TRBV7-2	NA	TRBJ1-2	CASSLTGGGGSGYTF	TGTGCCAGCAGCTTAACCGGAGGGGGGGGAAGTGGCTACACCTTC
few	15	TRBV5-6	TRBD1	TRBJ2-7	CASSWGQGLPYEQYF	TGTGCCAGCAGCTGGGGACAGGGACTACCCTACGAGCAGTACTTC
few	16	TRBV5-1	TRBD2	TRBJ2-7	CASSPGASGEGYEQYF	TGCGCCAGCAGCCCTGGGGCTAGCGGGGAAGGTTACGAGCAGTACTTC
few	15	TRBV10-3	NA	TRBJ2-7	CAISESRRGDYEQYF	TGTGCCATCAGTGAGTCGAGGAGGGGTGACTACGAGCAGTACTTC
NA	15	TRBV20-1	NA	TRBJ1-1	CSARDLGKGNTEAFF	TGCAGTGCTAGAGATCTCGGAAAGGGGAACACTGAAGCTTTCTTT
NA	15	TRBV7-9	NA	TRBJ2-7	CVSSDRATESYEQYF	TGTGTCAGCAGCGACCGGGCTACGGAGTCCTACGAGCAGTACTTC
once	17	TRBV4-3	NA	TRBJ2-2	CASSQTWGGGNTGELFF	TGCGCCAGCAGCCAGACCTGGGGTGGGGGGAACACCGGGGAGCTGTTTTTT
NA	14	TRBV5-1	NA	TRBJ2-7	CASSPNPNSYEQYF	TGCGCCAGCAGCCCAAACCCTAATTCCTACGAGCAGTACTTC
once	14	TRBV27	NA	TRBJ2-7	CASSLPDRTYEQYF	TGTGCCAGCAGTTTACCCGACAGGACCTACGAGCAGTACTTC
NA	17	TRBV6-6	TRBD2	TRBJ2-1	CASSPLGTGTIYNEQFF	TGTGCCAGCAGTCCCCTGGGGACCGGGACTATCTACAATGAGCAGTTCTTC
few	14	TRBV11-1	TRBD1	TRBJ1-4	CASSNDRGNEKLFF	TGTGCCAGCAGCAACGACAGGGGGAATGAAAAACTGTTTTTT
NA	14	TRBV20-1	NA	TRBJ2-3	CSARLPLGTDTQYF	TGCAGTGCTAGACTCCCTTTGGGCACAGATACGCAGTATTTT
few	12	TRBV6-2/TRBV6-3	NA	TRBJ2-7	CASTRGGHEQYF	TGTGCCTCCACTCGGGGCGGACACGAGCAGTACTTC
few	12	TRBV20-1	NA	TRBJ1-2	CSAHRINYGYTF	TGCAGTGCTCACAGGATTAACTATGGCTACACCTTC
NA	17	TRBV28	TRBD1	TRBJ2-1	CASSFSFWGQDYNEQFF	TGTGCCAGCAGTTTTAGCTTCTGGGGACAGGATTACAATGAGCAGTTCTTC
NA	12	TRBV20-1	NA	TRBJ2-5	CSADGTEGTQYF	TGCAGCGCTGATGGGACCGAAGGGACCCAGTACTTC
NA	13	TRBV28	NA	TRBJ2-7	CANSDSRSYEQYF	TGTGCCAACAGCGACTCCCGCTCCTACGAGCAGTACTTC
NA	11	TRBV20-1	NA	TRBJ2-5	CSASMAETQYF	TGCAGTGCTAGTATGGCAGAGACCCAGTACTTC
NA	14	TRBV5-5	TRBD1	TRBJ1-2	CASSLGQEYYGYTF	TGTGCCAGCAGCCTCGGACAGGAGTATTATGGCTACACCTTC
NA	14	TRBV20-1	NA	TRBJ1-2	CSARDGGRAVGYTF	TGCAGTGCTAGAGATGGGGGGCGAGCGGTTGGCTACACCTTC
few	16	TRBV3-1	NA	TRBJ2-7	CASSQVFWRETYEQYF	TGTGCCAGCAGCCAAGTTTTTTGGCGAGAGACCTACGAGCAGTACTTC
NA	15	TRBV29-1	NA	TRBJ1-2	CSVEEGRTANYGYTF	TGCAGCGTTGAAGAAGGCAGGACCGCTAACTATGGCTACACCTTC